This T cell receptor beta chain was retrieved from a study of cytomegalovirus exposure and HLA in healthy donors. Study results and limitations: Cytomegalovirus status was reportedly diagnosed by the classifier with high specificity and sensitivity. Sequencing probably produced one cluster of sequence variants that were highly shared. Confirmation was obtained in vitro that three CMV-associated chains are specific for CMV antigens.

The CDR3 sequence is 15 residues long. V lost 4 bases and J lost 4; bases outside the gene matches: 4. Per germline, CDR1 SGHDN and CDR2 FVKESK. Remarks on this clone: Its specificity is not known.

The PCR contained 60 Vbeta and 13 Jbeta primers. This table comes from immunoSEQ multiplex PCR, and its TCRdb copy is limited to in-frame clones, with some not included. The sample records approximately 120,000 clones, around 73% being singletons. The chain joins TRBV14 to TRBJ2-1, with TRBD2 identical over 10 bases. The sequence derives from a young man in good health and CMV-seropositive. What was sequenced was PBMCs. Here the CDR3 DNA reads TGTGCCAGCAGCCGTAGCGGGAGGCCTTACAATGAGCAGTTCTTC. This sequence encodes CASSRSGRPYNEQFF.